A single sample gave rise to the 12 T cell receptor beta chains below, sequenced in a study of shared clonotypes between healthy human individuals (dated by TCRdb to 2020 to 2022). Library creation used the immunoSEQ multiplex PCR assay. TCRdb provides this immuneACCESS table in a form limited to in-frame rearrangements. Some clones are lacking; in checked studies, under half of them reflect an unresolved V gene, and why the rest are absent is not known. Counted in this sample were around 1,000,000 clones; roughly 80% of them appeared once. The leading ten clones occupy about 0.89% of the sample. The specimen was memory CD4+ T cells from PBMCs. What this sample's cell subset or site label stands for: CD45RA-negative fraction. The receptors were sampled from a man between 18 and 29 years old in good health. Some clones in this sample may be carry-over from other donors' samples.

This sequence joins TRBV27 and TRBJ2-7, with TRBD2 identical over 7 bases. CDR1 and CDR2 from the germline V gene are MNHEY and SMNVEV (reference sequence). The V segment lost 5 bases and the J segment 3 bases; nucleotides outside the gene matches: 7. CDR3 size: 14 residues. This CDR3 reads CASSVGGGDYEQYF. The CDR3 DNA reads as TGTGCCAGCAGTGTGGGGGGAGGGGACTACGAGCAGTACTTC.

About this clone: The sample contains more than one DNA sequence encoding this CDR3. The chain is built from TRBV4-3 and TRBJ2-7; 9 nucleotides match TRBD1. CDR3 length equals 15 residues. V dropped 0 bases and J dropped 3; count of bases not matched to a gene: 3. Looked up from germline, CDR1 is LGHNA and CDR2 is YSLEER. The CDR3 loop reads CASSQDRDRVYEQYF. The CDR3 coding sequence is TGCGCCAGCAGCCAAGATCGGGACAGGGTCTACGAGCAGTACTTC.

The gene calls are TRBV5-6 and TRBJ2-6; TRBD2 agrees at 8 bases. CDR3 size: 15 residues. Germline CDR1 SGHDT, CDR2 YYEEEE. J lost 12 bases, V lost 0 bases, and 8 bases had no gene match. CDR3 region: CASSLGGGSLTVLTF. Here the CDR3 DNA reads TGTGCCAGCAGCTTGGGCGGGGGGTCCTTGACCGTCCTGACTTTC.

CDR3 sequence reads: CASSEDRLGGYEQYF. The CDR3 DNA follows: TGTGCCAGTAGTGAAGACAGGCTGGGAGGCTACGAGCAGTACTTC. The chain couples TRBV19 to TRBJ2-7; D is possibly TRBD1 or TRBD2 (6 bases each). In germline, CDR1 is LNHDA, CDR2 SQIVND (reference sequence). The CDR3 is made up of 15 amino acids. V lost 5 bases and J lost 3, with 17 bases in between. The variable domain in full, completed from reference TRBV19 and TRBJ2-7, reads DGGITQSPKYLFRKEGQNVTLSCEQNLNHDAMYWYRQDPGQGLRLIYYSQIVNDFQKGDIAEGYSVSREKKESFPLTVTSAQKNPTAFYLCASSEDRLGGYEQYFGPGTRLTVT.

This clone was picked up a small number of times. The chain joins TRBV6-5 to TRBJ1-6; no clear D. The CDR3 consists of 13 residues. Germline assignment: CDR1 MNHEY and CDR2 SVGAGI. V was shortened by 2 bases and J by 9 bases, with 8 bases between the two germline ends. The CDR3 region has the DNA TGTGCCAGCAGTTACAAAGGCGGTTCACCCCTCCACTTT. As protein: CASSYKGGSPLHF.

This chain links TRBV14 with TRBJ2-3, with 7 nucleotides matching TRBD1. There are 17 residues in the CDR3. From germline, CDR1 is SGHDN and CDR2 FVKESK. After removal of 1 base from V and 2 bases from J, the junction contained 9 bases not matched to a gene. This chain's CDR3 is CASSQAKDRLITDTQYF. Written as DNA, the CDR3 is TGTGCCAGCAGCCAAGCCAAGGACAGGCTTATCACAGATACGCAGTATTTT.

The rearrangement joins TRBV5-6 to TRBJ2-1, with 8 bases that match TRBD1. V dropped 4 bases and J dropped 6; count of bases not matched to a gene: 3. The CDR3 consists of 13 residues. Germline V lookup: CDR1 SGHDT, CDR2 YYEEEE. The CDR3 DNA sequence: TGTGCCAGCAGCCGGACAGGGCCCAATGAGCAGTTCTTC. The encoded protein is CASSRTGPNEQFF.

Only a few counts were recorded for this clone. One end of the junction varies from germline; a read error may be responsible. The chain employs TRBV6-6 and TRBJ2-2, with D possibly being TRBD1 or TRBD2 (5 bases each). Germline V CDR1 and CDR2: MNHNY, SVGAGI (reference sequence). The CDR3 is made up of 14 amino acids. The CDR3 sequence: CASRGQGGTGELFF. Written as DNA, the CDR3 is TGTGCCAGCAGGGGCCAGGGTGGGACCGGGGAGTTGTTTTTT.

This clone was observed a few times. The rearrangement links TRBV6-5 to TRBJ2-2; the match to TRBD1 covers 7 bases. This CDR3 has 13 amino acids. Germline values: CDR1 MNHEY, CDR2 SVGAGI. Germline trimming cut 8 bases from V and 4 bases from J; bases unmatched to any gene: 4. CDR3 protein: CASDRAGTGELFF. The CDR3, as DNA: TGTGCCAGCGACAGGGCGGGCACCGGGGAGCTGTTTTTT.

V usage is TRBV7-8 and J usage is TRBJ2-7, with TRBD1 matching over 10 bases. V dropped 5 bases and J dropped 2; count of bases not matched to a gene: 6. The CDR3 has 15 amino acids. CDR1 is SGHVS, CDR2 FQNEAQ, per germline. Here the CDR3 reads CASSGWTGGPYEQYF. Here the CDR3 DNA reads TGTGCCAGCAGCGGGTGGACAGGGGGGCCCTACGAGCAGTACTTC.

The V gene is TRBV2, the J gene TRBJ2-7; 9 bases are shared with TRBD1. Germline V lookup: CDR1 SNHLY, CDR2 FYNNEI. V shed 6 bases and J 4 bases; nucleotides not matched to a gene: 7. The CDR3 spans 14 residues. The CDR3 region has the DNA TGTGCCAGCAGCTCACAGGGGGCGAGATACGAGCAGTACTTC. Its translation is CASSSQGARYEQYF.

CDR3 sequence: CASSPTGLTGELFF. The CDR3 coding sequence is TGTGCCAGCAGTCCAACAGGGTTGACCGGGGAGCTGTTTTTT. The V call is TRBV6-5, the J call TRBJ2-2; D is perhaps TRBD1 (6 bases). V was shortened by 5 bases and J by 5 bases, with 12 bases between the two germline ends. The germline V gene encodes CDR1 MNHEY and CDR2 SVGAGI. This CDR3 is built from 14 residues.